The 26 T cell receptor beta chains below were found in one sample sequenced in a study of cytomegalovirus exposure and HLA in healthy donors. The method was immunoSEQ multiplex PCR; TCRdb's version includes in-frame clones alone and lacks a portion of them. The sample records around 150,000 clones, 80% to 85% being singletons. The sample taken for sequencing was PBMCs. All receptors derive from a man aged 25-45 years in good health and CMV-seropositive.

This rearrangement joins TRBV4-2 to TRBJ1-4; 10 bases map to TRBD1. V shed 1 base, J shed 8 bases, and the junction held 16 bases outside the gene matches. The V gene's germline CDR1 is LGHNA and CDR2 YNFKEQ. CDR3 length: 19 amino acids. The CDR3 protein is CASSQVLGRVGTGEEKLFF. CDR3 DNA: TGTGCCAGCAGCCAAGTACTGGGGAGGGTAGGGACAGGGGAGGAAAAACTGTTTTTT.

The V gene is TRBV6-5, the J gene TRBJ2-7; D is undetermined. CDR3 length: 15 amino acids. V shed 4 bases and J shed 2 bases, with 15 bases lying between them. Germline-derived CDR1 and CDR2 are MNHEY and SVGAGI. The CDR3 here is CASSSILTLAYEQYF. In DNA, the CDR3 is TGTGCCAGCAGTTCCATACTGACTCTAGCCTACGAGCAGTACTTC.

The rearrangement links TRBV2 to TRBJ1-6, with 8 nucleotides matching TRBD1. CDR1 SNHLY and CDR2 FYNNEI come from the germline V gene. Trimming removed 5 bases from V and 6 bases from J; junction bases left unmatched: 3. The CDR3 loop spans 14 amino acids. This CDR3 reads CASSLDRANSPLHF. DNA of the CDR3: TGTGCCAGCAGTTTGGACAGGGCTAATTCACCCCTCCACTTT.

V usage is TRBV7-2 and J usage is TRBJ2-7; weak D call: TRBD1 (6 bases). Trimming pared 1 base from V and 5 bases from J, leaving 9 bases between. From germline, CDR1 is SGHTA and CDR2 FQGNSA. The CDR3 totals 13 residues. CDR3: CASSLDRDNEQYF. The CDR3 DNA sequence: TGTGCCAGCAGCTTAGACAGGGATAACGAGCAGTACTTC. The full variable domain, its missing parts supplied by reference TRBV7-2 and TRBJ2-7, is GAGVSQSPSNKVTEKGKDVELRCDPISGHTALYWYRQSLGQGLEFLIYFQGNSAPDKSGLPSDRFSAERTGGSVSTLTIQRTQQEDSAVYLCASSLDRDNEQYFGPGTRLTVT.

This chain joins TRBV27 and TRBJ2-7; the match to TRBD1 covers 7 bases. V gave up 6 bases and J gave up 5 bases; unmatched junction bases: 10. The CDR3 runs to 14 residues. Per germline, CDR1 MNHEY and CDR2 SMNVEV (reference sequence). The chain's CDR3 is CASSRRQGADEQYF. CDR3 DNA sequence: TGTGCCAGCAGCCGCCGACAGGGTGCCGACGAGCAGTACTTC.

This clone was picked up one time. CDR3 in amino acids: CASDSLPGGQGKTQYF. The CDR3 bases are TGCGCCAGCGATTCCTTACCTGGGGGACAGGGAAAGACCCAGTACTTC. This chain connects TRBV5-1 to TRBJ2-5, with 9 bases matching TRBD1. The CDR3 is 16 residues long. V gave up 7 bases and J gave up 6 bases; unmatched junction bases: 16. Germline V gene lookup returns CDR1 SGHRS and CDR2 YFSETQ.

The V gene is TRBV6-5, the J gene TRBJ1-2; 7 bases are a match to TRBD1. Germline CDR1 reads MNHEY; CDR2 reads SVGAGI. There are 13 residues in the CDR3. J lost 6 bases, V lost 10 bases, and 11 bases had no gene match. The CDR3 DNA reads TGTGCCACCAGAGACAGGGTCTCTCATGGCTACACCTTC. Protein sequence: CATRDRVSHGYTF.

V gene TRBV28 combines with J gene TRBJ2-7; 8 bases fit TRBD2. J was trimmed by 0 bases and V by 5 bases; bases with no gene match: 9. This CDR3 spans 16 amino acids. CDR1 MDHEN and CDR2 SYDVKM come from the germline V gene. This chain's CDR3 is CASSPSHSGTSYEQYF. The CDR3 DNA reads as TGTGCCAGCAGTCCATCCCATAGCGGGACCTCCTACGAGCAGTACTTC.

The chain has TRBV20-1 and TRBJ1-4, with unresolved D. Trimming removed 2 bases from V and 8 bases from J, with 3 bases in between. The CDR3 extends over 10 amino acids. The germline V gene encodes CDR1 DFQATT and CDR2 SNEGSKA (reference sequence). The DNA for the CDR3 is TGCAGTGCTAGACGGGAAAAACTGTTTTTT. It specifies CSARREKLFF.

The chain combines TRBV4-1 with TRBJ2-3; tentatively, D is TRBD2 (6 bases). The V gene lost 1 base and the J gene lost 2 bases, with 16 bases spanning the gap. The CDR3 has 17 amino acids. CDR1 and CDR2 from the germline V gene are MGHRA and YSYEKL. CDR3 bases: TGCGCCAGCAGCCAAGTGGGGGGTGCGGTGTCCACAGATACGCAGTATTTT. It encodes CASSQVGGAVSTDTQYF.

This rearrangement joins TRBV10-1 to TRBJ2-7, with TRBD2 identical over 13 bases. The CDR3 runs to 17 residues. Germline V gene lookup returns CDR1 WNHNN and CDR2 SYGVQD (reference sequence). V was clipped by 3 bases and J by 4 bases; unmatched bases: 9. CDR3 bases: TGCGCCAGCAGTGACCACTCGGGACTAGCGGGACTATACGAGCAGTACTTC. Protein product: CASSDHSGLAGLYEQYF.

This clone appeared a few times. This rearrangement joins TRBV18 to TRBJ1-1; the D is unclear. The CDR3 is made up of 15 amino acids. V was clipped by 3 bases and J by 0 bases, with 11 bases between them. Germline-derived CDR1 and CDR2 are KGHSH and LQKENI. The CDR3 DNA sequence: TGTGCCAGCTCACCGACTACAGCACTGAACACTGAAGCTTTCTTT. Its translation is CASSPTTALNTEAFF.

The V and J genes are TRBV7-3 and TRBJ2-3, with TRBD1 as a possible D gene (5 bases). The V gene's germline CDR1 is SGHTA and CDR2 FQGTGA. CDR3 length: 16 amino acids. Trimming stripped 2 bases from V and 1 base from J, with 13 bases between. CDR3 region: CASSLGSGWGTDTQYF. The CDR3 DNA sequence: TGTGCCAGCAGCTTAGGGTCAGGGTGGGGCACAGATACGCAGTATTTT.

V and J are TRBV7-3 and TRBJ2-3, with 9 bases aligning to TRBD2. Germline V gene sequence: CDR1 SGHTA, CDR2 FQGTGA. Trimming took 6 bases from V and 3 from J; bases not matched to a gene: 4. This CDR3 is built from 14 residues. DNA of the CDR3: TGTGCCAGCAGGCAAGCGGGGGGAACAGATACGCAGTATTTT. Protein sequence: CASRQAGGTDTQYF.

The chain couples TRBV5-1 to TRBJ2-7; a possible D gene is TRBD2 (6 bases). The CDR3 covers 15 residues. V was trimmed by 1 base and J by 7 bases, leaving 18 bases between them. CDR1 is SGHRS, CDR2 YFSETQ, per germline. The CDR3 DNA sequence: TGCGCCAGCAGCTTGTTGGTAAGGGACTCCCGGGAGCAGTACTTC. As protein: CASSLLVRDSREQYF.

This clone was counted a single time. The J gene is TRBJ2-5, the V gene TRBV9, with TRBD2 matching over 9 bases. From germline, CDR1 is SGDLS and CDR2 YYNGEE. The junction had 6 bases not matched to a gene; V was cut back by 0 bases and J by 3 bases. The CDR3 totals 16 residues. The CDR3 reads CASSVGGTSFKETQYF. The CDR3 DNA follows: TGTGCCAGCAGCGTAGGAGGGACTAGCTTTAAAGAGACCCAGTACTTC.

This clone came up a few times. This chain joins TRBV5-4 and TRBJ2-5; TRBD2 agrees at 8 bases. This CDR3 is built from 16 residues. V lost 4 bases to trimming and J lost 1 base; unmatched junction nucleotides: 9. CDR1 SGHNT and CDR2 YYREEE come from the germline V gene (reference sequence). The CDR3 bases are TGTGCCAGCAGCCCCCGGGGAGGGACTAGCCAAGAGACCCAGTACTTC. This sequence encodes CASSPRGGTSQETQYF.

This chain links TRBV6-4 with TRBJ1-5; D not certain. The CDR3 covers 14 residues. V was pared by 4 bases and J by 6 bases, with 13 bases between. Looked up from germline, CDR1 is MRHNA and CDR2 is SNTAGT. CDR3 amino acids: CASSVSAASQPQHF. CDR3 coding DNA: TGTGCCAGCAGTGTCTCTGCGGCAAGTCAGCCCCAGCATTTT.

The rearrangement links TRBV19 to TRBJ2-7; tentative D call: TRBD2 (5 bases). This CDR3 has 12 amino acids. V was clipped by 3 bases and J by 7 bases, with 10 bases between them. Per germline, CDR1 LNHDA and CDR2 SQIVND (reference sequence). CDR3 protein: CASSMTAGEQYF. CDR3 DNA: TGTGCCAGTAGTATGACGGCGGGTGAGCAGTACTTC.

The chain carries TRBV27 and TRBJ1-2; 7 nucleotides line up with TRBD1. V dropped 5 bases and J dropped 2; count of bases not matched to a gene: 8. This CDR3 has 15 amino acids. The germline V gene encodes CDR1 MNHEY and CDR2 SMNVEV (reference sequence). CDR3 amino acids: CASSRIEGANYGYTF. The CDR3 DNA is TGTGCCAGCAGTCGGATTGAGGGGGCAAACTATGGCTACACCTTC.

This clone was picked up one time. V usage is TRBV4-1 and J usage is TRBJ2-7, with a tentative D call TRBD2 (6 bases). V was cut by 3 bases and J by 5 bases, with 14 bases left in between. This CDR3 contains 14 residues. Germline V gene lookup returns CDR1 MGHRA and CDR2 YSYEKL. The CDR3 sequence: CASSHIGRTHEQYF. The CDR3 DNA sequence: TGCGCCAGCAGCCACATCGGGAGAACACACGAGCAGTACTTC.

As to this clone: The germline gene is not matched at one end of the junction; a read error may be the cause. CDR3 coding DNA: TGTGCTAGCAGCTTAGGTCTAGCGGGAGGGACAGATACGCAGTATTTT. Its protein is CASSLGLAGGTDTQYF. The V call is TRBV7-7, the J call TRBJ2-3; 12 bases line up with TRBD2. This CDR3 has 16 amino acids. The germline gives CDR1 SSHAT, CDR2 FNYEAQ (reference sequence).

The CDR3 sequence is CASSQAGFGEKLFF. Here the CDR3 DNA reads TGCGCCAGCAGCCAAGCAGGGTTTGGCGAAAAACTGTTTTTT. The genes are TRBV4-1 and TRBJ1-4, with D possibly being TRBD1 (5 bases). Germline V gives CDR1 MGHRA, CDR2 YSYEKL. This CDR3 is 14 amino acids long. With 1 base removed from V and 8 bases from J, the gap between germline ends came to 11 bases.

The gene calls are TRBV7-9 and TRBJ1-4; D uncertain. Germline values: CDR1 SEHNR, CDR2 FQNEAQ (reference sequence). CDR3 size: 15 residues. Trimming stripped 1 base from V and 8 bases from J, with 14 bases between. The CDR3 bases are TGTGCCAGCAGCTTAGTAACATTTAGGAGCGAAAAACTGTTTTTT. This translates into CASSLVTFRSEKLFF.

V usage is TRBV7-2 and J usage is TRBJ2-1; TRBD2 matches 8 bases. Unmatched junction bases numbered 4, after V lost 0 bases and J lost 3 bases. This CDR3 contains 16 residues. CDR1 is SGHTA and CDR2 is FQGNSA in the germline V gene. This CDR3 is CASSLARGAGYNEQFF. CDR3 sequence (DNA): TGTGCCAGCAGCTTAGCGCGGGGGGCAGGCTACAATGAGCAGTTCTTC.

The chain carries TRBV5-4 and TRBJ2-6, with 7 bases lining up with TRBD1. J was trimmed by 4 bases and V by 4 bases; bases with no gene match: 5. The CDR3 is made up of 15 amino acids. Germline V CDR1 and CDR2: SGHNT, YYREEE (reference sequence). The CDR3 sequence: CASSDDRAGANVLTF. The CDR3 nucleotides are TGTGCCAGCAGCGATGACAGGGCCGGGGCCAACGTCCTGACTTTC.